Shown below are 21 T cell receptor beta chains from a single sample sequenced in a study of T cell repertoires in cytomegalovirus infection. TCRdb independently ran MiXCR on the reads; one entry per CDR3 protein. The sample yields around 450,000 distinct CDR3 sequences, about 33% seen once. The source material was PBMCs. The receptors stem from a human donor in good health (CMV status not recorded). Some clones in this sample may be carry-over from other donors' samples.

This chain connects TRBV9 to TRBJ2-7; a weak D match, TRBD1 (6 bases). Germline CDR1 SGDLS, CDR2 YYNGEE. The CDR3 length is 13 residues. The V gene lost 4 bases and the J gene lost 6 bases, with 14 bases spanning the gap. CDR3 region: CASSLRTGTEQYF. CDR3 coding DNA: TGTGCCAGCAGCCTCAGAACAGGGACCGAGCAGTACTTC. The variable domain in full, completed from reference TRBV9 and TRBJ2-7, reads DSGVTQTPKHLITATGQRVTLRCSPRSGDLSVYWYQQSLDQGLQFLIQYYNGEERAKGNILERFSAQQFPDLHSELNLSSLELGDSALYFCASSLRTGTEQYFGPGTRLTVT.

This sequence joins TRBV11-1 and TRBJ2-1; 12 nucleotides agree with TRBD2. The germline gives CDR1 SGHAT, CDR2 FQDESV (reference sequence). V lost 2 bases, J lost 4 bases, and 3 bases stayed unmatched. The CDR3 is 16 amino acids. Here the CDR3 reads CASSLLGTSGYNEQFF. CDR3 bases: TGTGCCAGCAGCTTATTGGGGACTAGCGGGTACAATGAGCAGTTCTTC. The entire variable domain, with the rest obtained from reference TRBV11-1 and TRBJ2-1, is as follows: EAEVAQSPRYKITEKSQAVAFWCDPISGHATLYWYRQILGQGPELLVQFQDESVVDDSQLPKDRFSAERLKGVDSTLKIQPAELGDSAMYLCASSLLGTSGYNEQFFGPGTRLTVL.

The CDR3 region has the DNA TGTGCCAGCAGCCACCCGAAGGGCGGGGGGGCCGGGGAGACCCAGTACTTC. Translated: CASSHPKGGGAGETQYF. V is TRBV9 and J is TRBJ2-5; 9 positions agree with TRBD2. The CDR3 runs to 17 residues. Germline values: CDR1 SGDLS, CDR2 YYNGEE. V was pared by 4 bases and J by 5 bases, with 15 bases of the junction left unmatched.

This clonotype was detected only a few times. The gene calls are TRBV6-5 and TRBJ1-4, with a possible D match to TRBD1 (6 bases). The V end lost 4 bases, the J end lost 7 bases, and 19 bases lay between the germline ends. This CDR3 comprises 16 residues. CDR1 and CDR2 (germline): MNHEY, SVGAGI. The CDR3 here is CASSSGTTSWGEKLFF. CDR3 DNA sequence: TGTGCCAGCAGTTCCGGGACAACCTCTTGGGGTGAAAAACTGTTTTTT.

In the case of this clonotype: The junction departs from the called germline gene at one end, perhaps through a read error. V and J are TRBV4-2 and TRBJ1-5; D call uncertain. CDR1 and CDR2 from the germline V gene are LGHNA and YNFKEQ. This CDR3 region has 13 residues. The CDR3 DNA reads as TGTGCCAGAAGCCAAGATGGTTCTCAGCCCAAGCATTTT. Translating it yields CARSQDGSQPKHF.

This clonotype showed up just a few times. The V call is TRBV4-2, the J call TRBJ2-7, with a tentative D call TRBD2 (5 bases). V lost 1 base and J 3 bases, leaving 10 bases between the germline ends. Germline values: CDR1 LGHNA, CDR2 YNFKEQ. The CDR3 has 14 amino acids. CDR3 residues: CASSQVGEGYEQYF. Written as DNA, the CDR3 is TGTGCCAGCAGCCAAGTGGGAGAGGGCTACGAGCAGTACTTC.

CDR3 sequence (DNA): TGTGCCAGCGGATCGGCAGGGGCGGCAGATACGCAGTATTTT. Protein: CASGSAGAADTQYF. V gene TRBV6-1 combines with J gene TRBJ2-3; the D gene is possibly TRBD1 (6 bases). Germline V lookup: CDR1 MNHNS, CDR2 SASEGT. There are 14 residues in the CDR3. The ends were cut back, 8 bases at V and 4 bases at J, with 16 bases in the middle.

CDR3 coding DNA: TGTGCCAGCAGCTCCCTCCTACATCGGTGGGGCTACACCTTC. Its translation is CASSSLLHRWGYTF. V and J are TRBV11-2 and TRBJ1-2; D remains ambiguous. The germline V gene has CDR1 SGHAT and CDR2 FQNNGV. Trimming took 4 bases from V and 8 from J, leaving 17 bases between them. The CDR3 has 14 amino acids.

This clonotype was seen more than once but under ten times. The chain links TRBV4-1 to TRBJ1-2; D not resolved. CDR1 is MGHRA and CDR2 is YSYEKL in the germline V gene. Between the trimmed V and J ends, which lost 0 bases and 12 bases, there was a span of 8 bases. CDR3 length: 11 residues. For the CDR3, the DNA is TGCGCCAGCAGCCAAGATAAAGAGAACACCTTC. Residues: CASSQDKENTF.

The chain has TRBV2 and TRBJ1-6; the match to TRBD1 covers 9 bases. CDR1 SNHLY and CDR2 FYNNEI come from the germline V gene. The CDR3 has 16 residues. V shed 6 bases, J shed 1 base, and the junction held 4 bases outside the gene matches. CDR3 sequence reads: CASRRTGVSYNSPLHF. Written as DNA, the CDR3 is TGTGCCAGCAGACGGACAGGGGTGTCCTATAATTCACCCCTCCACTTT.

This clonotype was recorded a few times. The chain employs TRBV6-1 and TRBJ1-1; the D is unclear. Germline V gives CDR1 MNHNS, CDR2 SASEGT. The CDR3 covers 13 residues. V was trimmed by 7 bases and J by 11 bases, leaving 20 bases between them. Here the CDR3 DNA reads TGTGCCAGCACCCGGGTAGAGGGTTTTGGGGCTTTCTTT. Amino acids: CASTRVEGFGAFF.

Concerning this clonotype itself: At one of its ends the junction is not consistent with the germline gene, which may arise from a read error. The CDR3 region has the DNA TGTGCCTGCAGGGGTCTTTACACGTCCGAGCAGTACTTC. Translation: CACRGLYTSEQYF. The chain recombines TRBV6-5 with TRBJ2-7; D possibly corresponds to TRBD1 (6 bases). This CDR3 has 13 residues. Looked up from germline, CDR1 is MNHEY and CDR2 is SVGAGI.

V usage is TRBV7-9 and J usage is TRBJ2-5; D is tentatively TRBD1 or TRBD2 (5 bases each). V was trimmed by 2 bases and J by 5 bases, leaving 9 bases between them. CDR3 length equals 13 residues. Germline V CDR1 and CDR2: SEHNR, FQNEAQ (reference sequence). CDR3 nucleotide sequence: TGTGCCAGCAGCTTAAGACAGCGGGAGACCCAGTACTTC. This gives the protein CASSLRQRETQYF.

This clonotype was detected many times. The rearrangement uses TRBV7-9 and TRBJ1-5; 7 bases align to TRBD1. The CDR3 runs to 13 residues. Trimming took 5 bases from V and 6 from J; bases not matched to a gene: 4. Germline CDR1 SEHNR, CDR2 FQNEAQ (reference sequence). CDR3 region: CASSQTGVQPQHF. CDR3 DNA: TGTGCCAGCAGCCAAACAGGGGTTCAGCCCCAGCATTTT.

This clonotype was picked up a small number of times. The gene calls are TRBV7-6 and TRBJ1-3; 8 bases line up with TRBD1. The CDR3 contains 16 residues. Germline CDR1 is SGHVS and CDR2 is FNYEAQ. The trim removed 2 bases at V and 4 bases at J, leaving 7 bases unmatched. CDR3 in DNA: TGTGCCAGCAGCTTATCGGACAGGGAGAGCGGAAACACCATATATTTT. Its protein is CASSLSDRESGNTIYF.

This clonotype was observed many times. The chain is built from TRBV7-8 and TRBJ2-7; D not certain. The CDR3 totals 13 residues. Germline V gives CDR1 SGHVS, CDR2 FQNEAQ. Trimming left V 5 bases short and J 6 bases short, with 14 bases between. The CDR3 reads CASSPRDGVEQYF. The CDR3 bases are TGTGCCAGCAGCCCTAGGGATGGGGTCGAGCAGTACTTC.

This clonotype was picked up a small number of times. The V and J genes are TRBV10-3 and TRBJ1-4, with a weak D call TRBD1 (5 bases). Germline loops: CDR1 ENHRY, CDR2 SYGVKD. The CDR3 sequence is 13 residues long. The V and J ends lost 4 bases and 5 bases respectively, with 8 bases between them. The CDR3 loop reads CAISGQLNEKLFF. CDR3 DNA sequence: TGTGCCATCAGTGGACAGCTCAATGAAAAACTGTTTTTT.

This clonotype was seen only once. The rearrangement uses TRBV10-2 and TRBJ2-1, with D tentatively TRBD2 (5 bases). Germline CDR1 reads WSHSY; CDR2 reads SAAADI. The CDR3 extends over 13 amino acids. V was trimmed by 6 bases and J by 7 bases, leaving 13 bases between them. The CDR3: CASRQAGVNEQFF. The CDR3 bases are TGCGCCAGCAGGCAGGCGGGCGTTAATGAGCAGTTCTTC.

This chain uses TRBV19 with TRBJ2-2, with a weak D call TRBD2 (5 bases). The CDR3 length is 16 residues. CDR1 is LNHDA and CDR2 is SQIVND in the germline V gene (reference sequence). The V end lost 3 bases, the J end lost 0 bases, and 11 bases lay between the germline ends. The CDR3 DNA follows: TGTGCCAGTAGTATGTTGAGGGCCTCGAACACCGGGGAGCTGTTTTTT. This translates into CASSMLRASNTGELFF.

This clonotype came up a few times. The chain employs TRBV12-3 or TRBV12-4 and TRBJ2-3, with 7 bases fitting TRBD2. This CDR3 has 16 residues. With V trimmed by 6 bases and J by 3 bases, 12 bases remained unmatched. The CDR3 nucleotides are TGTGCCAGCAGCTCCCCTGGGGGGGGGGTAACAGATACGCAGTATTTT. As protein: CASSSPGGGVTDTQYF.

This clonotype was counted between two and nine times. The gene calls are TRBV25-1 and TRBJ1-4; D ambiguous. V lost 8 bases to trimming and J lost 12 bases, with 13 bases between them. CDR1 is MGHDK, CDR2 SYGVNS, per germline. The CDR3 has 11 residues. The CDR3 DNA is TGTGCCAGCCGCAGGAATTCAGAACTGTTTTTT. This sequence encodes CASRRNSELFF.